Sequencing of this T cell receptor (beta chain) was carried out in a study of cytomegalovirus exposure and HLA in healthy donors. Study-wide context: Earlier findings included about 120 million unique TCR beta sequences obtained from about 170 million T cells. Clustering assigned roughly 81% of the roughly 430 genotyped donors to the Caucasian-associated ancestry cluster. Regarding the study as a whole: Reports indicate that TCR beta sequences accurately predicted the HLA-A and HLA-B alleles of most subjects.

Donors likely had unrecorded immune exposures despite being nominally healthy when sampled. The CDR3 has 14 residues. V trimming: 5 bases; J trimming: 3 bases; junction bases outside the gene matches: 5. Germline V gene sequence: CDR1 MDHEN, CDR2 SYDVKM. Researchers ran the PCR with 60 Vbeta and 13 Jbeta primers. The table came from immunoSEQ multiplex PCR; TCRdb's copy has only in-frame clones and leaves some out. The table records over 130,000 clones, around four fifths of them present only once. Turning to this clone: Antigen: not known.

The receptor was derived from a man younger than 45 in good health and CMV-seropositive. The sequenced sample was PBMCs. The chain links TRBV28 to TRBJ1-2; 8 bases are a match to TRBD1. The CDR3, as DNA: TGTGCCAGCAGTCCCCGGGACAGGCACTATGGCTACACCTTC. Amino acids: CASSPRDRHYGYTF.